This passage covers 15 T cell receptor beta chains from one sample sequenced in a study of identifying expanded T cells in peripheral blood. The method was immunoSEQ multiplex PCR; TCRdb's version includes in-frame clones alone and lacks a portion of them. The sample records about 81,000 clones, roughly 84% being singletons. Sequenced material: blood. Receptors were obtained from a person aged 18-70 years in good health.

V usage is TRBV4-2 and J usage is TRBJ2-5, with D possibly being TRBD2 (6 bases). V dropped 0 bases and J dropped 4 bases, with 9 bases sitting between them. This CDR3 is 14 amino acids long. Germline CDR1 and CDR2: LGHNA and YNFKEQ. CDR3 nucleotide sequence: TGTGCCAGCAGCCAAGAGGGGCGGGGAGAGACCCAGTACTTC. It encodes CASSQEGRGETQYF.

The chain combines TRBV21-1 with TRBJ1-1; the tabulated D call, TRBD1, remains unverified against the DNA. TRBV21-1 is given as a pseudogene. The CDR3 covers 18 residues. CDR3 nucleotide sequence: TGTGCCAGCAGTACCGCCCTCAAAGGGGACAGGGGATGGTCTAGCGCTTTCTTT. Translation gives CASSTALKGDRGWSSAFF.

The CDR3 protein is CARGGGSGGNQPQHF. In DNA form, the CDR3 reads TGTGCCCGAGGAGGAGGGTCGGGCGGCAATCAGCCCCAGCATTTT. The chain combines TRBV27 with TRBJ1-5, with unresolved D. CDR3 length: 15 amino acids. V shed 11 bases and J shed 2 bases, with 19 bases lying between them. The germline CDR1 and CDR2 sequences are MNHEY and SMNVEV (reference sequence).

V and J are TRBV29-1 and TRBJ1-1; weak D call: TRBD1 (6 bases). This CDR3 region has 15 residues. Germline-derived CDR1 and CDR2 are SQVTM and ANQGSEA. The V gene lost 7 bases and the J gene lost 1 base, with 19 bases spanning the gap. CDR3 coding DNA: TGCAGCGCCGCAAGAGGTGGGGGCAGGAACACTGAAGCTTTCTTT. It is translated as CSAARGGGRNTEAFF.

V and J are TRBV7-2 and TRBJ2-7; D gene unclear. This CDR3 contains 15 residues. Trimming stripped 4 bases from V and 0 bases from J, with 13 bases between. Germline CDR1 SGHTA, CDR2 FQGNSA. CDR3 in amino acids: CASSWYDGRSYEQYF. The CDR3 DNA is TGTGCCAGCAGCTGGTACGACGGCCGCTCCTACGAGCAGTACTTC.

This sequence joins TRBV30 and TRBJ1-1; 7 bases agree with TRBD1. This CDR3 has 14 residues. Germline V gene sequence: CDR1 GTSNPN, CDR2 SVGIG (reference sequence). V dropped 4 bases and J dropped 1; count of bases not matched to a gene: 6. CDR3 sequence reads: CAWKSGTANTEAFF. Here the CDR3 DNA reads TGTGCCTGGAAATCCGGGACAGCGAACACTGAAGCTTTCTTT.

CDR3 region: CASSLTPSTDTQYF. As DNA, the CDR3 is TGTGCCAGCAGCCTGACTCCTAGCACAGATACGCAGTATTTT. The V and J genes are TRBV11-3 and TRBJ2-3; D is unclear. The V end was cut by 5 bases, the J end by 0 bases, with 9 bases between. CDR1 SGHNT and CDR2 YENEEA come from the germline V gene. CDR3 length: 14 residues.

The genes are TRBV6-5 and TRBJ2-3; the D is unclear. There are 11 residues in the CDR3. V lost 8 bases and J 4 bases, leaving 7 bases between the germline ends. CDR1 and CDR2 (germline): MNHEY, SVGAGI. This CDR3 reads CASRDPDTQYF. CDR3 bases: TGTGCCAGCCGCGACCCAGATACGCAGTATTTT.

The rearrangement links TRBV10-2 to TRBJ2-7; D gene uncertain. V shed 3 bases and J shed 2 bases, with 5 bases lying between them. CDR1 and CDR2 (germline): WSHSY, SAAADI. The CDR3 totals 12 residues. Written as DNA, the CDR3 is TGCGCCAGCAGTGACAAGACCTACGAGCAGTACTTC. This sequence encodes CASSDKTYEQYF.

The chain links TRBV28 to TRBJ1-5; D ambiguous. The V end was cut by 11 bases, the J end by 0 bases, with 11 bases between. Germline CDR1 is MDHEN and CDR2 is SYDVKM. This CDR3 comprises 13 residues. As DNA, the CDR3 is TGTGCCGCGGTTTCCGATAGCAATCAGCCCCAGCATTTT. The encoded protein is CAAVSDSNQPQHF. Filled out from reference TRBV28 and TRBJ1-5, the complete variable domain reads DVKVTQSSRYLVKRTGEKVFLECVQDMDHENMFWYRQDPGLGLRLIYFSYDVKMKEKGDIPEGYSVSREKKERFSLILESASTNQTSMYLCAAVSDSNQPQHFGDGTRLSIL.

This clone has just a few counts. The rearrangement links TRBV9 to TRBJ1-5; D is uncertain. CDR3 length: 13 residues. V dropped 0 bases and J dropped 5 bases, with 6 bases sitting between them. CDR1 is SGDLS and CDR2 is YYNGEE in the germline V gene. The CDR3 loop reads CASSVDPDQPQHF. Here the CDR3 DNA reads TGTGCCAGCAGCGTAGATCCCGATCAGCCCCAGCATTTT.

The rearrangement uses TRBV28 and TRBJ2-7; D gene uncertain. V shed 8 bases and J shed 3 bases, with 17 bases lying between them. The CDR3 consists of 14 residues. Per germline, CDR1 MDHEN and CDR2 SYDVKM. The CDR3 protein is CASRGERAFYEQYF. The CDR3 bases are TGTGCCAGCCGTGGAGAACGGGCGTTCTACGAGCAGTACTTC.

The rearrangement links TRBV6-5 to TRBJ2-7; maybe TRBD1 (6 bases). V lost 0 bases and J lost 2, with 14 bases in between. The CDR3 totals 16 residues. Germline CDR1 reads MNHEY; CDR2 reads SVGAGI. The CDR3 sequence is CASSYSAPGETYEQYF. As DNA, the CDR3 is TGTGCCAGCAGTTACTCGGCTCCAGGGGAAACCTACGAGCAGTACTTC.

The chain links TRBV6-1 to TRBJ2-1, with D possibly matching TRBD2 (7 bases). Per the germline V gene, CDR1 is MNHNS and CDR2 is SASEGT. Trimming removed 4 bases from V and 0 bases from J, with 13 bases in between. CDR3 length: 16 residues. CDR3: CASSVLGGASYNEQFF. The CDR3 nucleotides are TGTGCCAGCAGTGTCCTTGGGGGGGCCTCCTACAATGAGCAGTTCTTC.

The rearrangement joins TRBV6-4 to TRBJ2-3, with 10 nucleotides matching TRBD2. J was trimmed by 1 base and V by 5 bases; bases with no gene match: 12. This CDR3 spans 18 amino acids. CDR1 MRHNA and CDR2 SNTAGT come from the germline V gene. DNA of the CDR3: TGTGCCAGCAGTCCCTCCGGAGTGCTAGCGGGGGGCACAGATACGCAGTATTTT. Protein product: CASSPSGVLAGGTDTQYF.